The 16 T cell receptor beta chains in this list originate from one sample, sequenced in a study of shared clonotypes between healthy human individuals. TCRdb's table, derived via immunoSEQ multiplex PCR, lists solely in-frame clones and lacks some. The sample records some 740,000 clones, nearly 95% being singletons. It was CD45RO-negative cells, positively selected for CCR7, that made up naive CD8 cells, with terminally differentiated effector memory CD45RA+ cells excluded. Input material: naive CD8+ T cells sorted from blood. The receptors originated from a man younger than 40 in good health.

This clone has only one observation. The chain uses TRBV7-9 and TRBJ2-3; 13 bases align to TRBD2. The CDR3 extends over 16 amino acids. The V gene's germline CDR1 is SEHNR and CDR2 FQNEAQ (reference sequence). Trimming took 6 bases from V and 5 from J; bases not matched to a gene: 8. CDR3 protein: CASRPTSGRAEDTQYF. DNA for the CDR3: TGTGCCAGCAGGCCCACTAGCGGGAGGGCCGAAGATACGCAGTATTTT.

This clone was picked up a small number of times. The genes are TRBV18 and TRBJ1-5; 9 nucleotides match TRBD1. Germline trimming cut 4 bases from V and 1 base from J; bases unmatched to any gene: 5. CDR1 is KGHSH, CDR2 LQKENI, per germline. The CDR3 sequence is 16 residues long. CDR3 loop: CASSRQGQGSNQPQHF. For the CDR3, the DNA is TGTGCCAGCTCACGACAGGGACAGGGCAGCAATCAGCCCCAGCATTTT.

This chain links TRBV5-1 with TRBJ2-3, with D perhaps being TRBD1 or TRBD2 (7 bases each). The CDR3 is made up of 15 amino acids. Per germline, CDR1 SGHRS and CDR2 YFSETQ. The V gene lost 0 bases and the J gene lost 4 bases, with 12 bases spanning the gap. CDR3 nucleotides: TGCGCCAGCAGCTTGGTCAGGGGGGGACCAGATACGCAGTATTTT. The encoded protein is CASSLVRGGPDTQYF. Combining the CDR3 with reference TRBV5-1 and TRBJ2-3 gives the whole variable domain KAGVTQTPRYLIKTRGQQVTLSCSPISGHRSVSWYQQTPGQGLQFLFEYFSETQRNKGNFPGRFSGRQFSNSRSEMNVSTLELGDSALYLCASSLVRGGPDTQYFGPGTRLTVL.

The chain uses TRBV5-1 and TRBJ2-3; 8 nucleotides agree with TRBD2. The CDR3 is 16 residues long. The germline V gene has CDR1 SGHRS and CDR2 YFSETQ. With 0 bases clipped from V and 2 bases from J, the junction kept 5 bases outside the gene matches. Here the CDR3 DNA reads TGCGCCAGCAGCTTGGTGGGGCGGGAGGCCACAGATACGCAGTATTTT. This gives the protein CASSLVGREATDTQYF.

CDR3 DNA: TGTGCCAGCAGCCCCCCGACTAGTCCCGGGGAGCTGTTTTTT. Its translation: CASSPPTSPGELFF. The chain has TRBV4-2 and TRBJ2-2; maybe TRBD2 (6 bases). This CDR3 has 14 amino acids. Looked up from germline, CDR1 is LGHNA and CDR2 is YNFKEQ. Trimming cost V 4 bases and J 6 bases, with 12 bases left between them.

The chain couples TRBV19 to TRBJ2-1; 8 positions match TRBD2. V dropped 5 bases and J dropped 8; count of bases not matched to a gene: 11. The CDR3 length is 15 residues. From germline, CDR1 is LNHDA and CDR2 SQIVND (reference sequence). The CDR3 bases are TGTGCCAGTAGTCCCGGGACTAGTGATTTTGATGAGCAGTTCTTC. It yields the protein CASSPGTSDFDEQFF.

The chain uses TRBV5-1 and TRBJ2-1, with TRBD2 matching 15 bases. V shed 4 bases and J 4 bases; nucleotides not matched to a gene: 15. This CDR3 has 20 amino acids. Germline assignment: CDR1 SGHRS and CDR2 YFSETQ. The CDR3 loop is CASSLLVGLAGGKLYNEQFF. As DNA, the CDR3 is TGCGCCAGCAGCCTGCTTGTAGGACTAGCGGGAGGGAAGTTGTACAATGAGCAGTTCTTC.

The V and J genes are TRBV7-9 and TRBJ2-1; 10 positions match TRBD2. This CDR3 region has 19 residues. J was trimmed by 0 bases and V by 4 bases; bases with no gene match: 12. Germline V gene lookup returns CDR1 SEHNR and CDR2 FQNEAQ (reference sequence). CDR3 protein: CASSSTPPRTSGSYNEQFF. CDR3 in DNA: TGTGCCAGCAGCTCGACGCCGCCCAGGACTAGCGGCTCCTACAATGAGCAGTTCTTC.

CDR3 residues: CASSQVRSGREGQSSYNEQFF. For the CDR3, the DNA is TGCGCCAGCAGCCAAGTTAGGTCAGGGCGGGAGGGCCAAAGCTCCTACAATGAGCAGTTCTTC. The chain combines TRBV4-3 with TRBJ2-1; 9 bases map to TRBD2. The germline CDR1 and CDR2 sequences are LGHNA and YSLEER. Losses at the gene ends were 1 base for V and 0 bases for J; bases not matched to a gene: 16. The CDR3 loop spans 21 amino acids.

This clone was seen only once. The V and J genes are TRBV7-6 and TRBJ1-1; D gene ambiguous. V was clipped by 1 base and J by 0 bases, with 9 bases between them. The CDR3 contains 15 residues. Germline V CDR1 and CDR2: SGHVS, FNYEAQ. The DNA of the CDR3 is TGTGCCAGCAGCTTAGAAGGTTTGGTGAACACTGAAGCTTTCTTT. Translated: CASSLEGLVNTEAFF.

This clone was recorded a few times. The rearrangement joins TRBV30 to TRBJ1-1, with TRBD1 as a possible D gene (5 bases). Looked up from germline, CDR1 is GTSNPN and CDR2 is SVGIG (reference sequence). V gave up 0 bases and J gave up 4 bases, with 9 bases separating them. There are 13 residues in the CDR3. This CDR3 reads CAWSVGDGTEAFF. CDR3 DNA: TGTGCCTGGAGTGTGGGGGACGGCACTGAAGCTTTCTTT.

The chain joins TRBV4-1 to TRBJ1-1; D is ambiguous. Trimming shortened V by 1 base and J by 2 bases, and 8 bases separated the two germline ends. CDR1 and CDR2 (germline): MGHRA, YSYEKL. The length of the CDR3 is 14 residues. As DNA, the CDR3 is TGCGCCAGCAGCCAAGTCTCGGCAAACACTGAAGCTTTCTTT. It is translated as CASSQVSANTEAFF.

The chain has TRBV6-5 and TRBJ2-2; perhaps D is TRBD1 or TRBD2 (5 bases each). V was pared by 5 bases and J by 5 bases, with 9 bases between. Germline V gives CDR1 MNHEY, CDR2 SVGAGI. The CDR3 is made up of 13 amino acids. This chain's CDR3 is CASSRGTTGELFF. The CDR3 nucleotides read TGTGCCAGCAGTCGTGGGACGACCGGGGAGCTGTTTTTT.

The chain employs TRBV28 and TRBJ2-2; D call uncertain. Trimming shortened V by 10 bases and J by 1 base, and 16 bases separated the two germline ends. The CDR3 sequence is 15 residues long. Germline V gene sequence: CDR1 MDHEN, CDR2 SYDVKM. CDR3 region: CATLMLAQNTGELFF. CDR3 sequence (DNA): TGTGCCACCCTTATGTTGGCACAGAACACCGGGGAGCTGTTTTTT.

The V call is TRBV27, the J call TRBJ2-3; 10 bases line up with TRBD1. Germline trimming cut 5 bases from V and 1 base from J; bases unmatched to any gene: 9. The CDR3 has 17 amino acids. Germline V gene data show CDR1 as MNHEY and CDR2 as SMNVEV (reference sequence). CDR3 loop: CASSPRTGTGGTDTQYF. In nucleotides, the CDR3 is TGTGCCAGCAGTCCAAGAACCGGGACAGGGGGCACAGATACGCAGTATTTT.

The DNA of the CDR3 is TGTGCCAGCAGCTTGGACGACGGGACTAGCGGTCACAATGAGCAGTTCTTC. Encoded protein: CASSLDDGTSGHNEQFF. The chain has TRBV7-2 and TRBJ2-1; TRBD2 matches at 11 bases. The CDR3 spans 17 residues. V was pared by 3 bases and J by 5 bases, with 9 bases of the junction left unmatched. Germline assignment: CDR1 SGHTA and CDR2 FQGNSA.